What follows are 19 T cell receptor beta chains derived from one specimen sequenced in a study of T cells in localized non-small cell lung cancer. The table came from immunoSEQ multiplex PCR; TCRdb's copy has only in-frame clones and leaves some out. The sample has about 40,000 clones, approximately 81% seen once. The source material was peripheral blood mononuclear cells, sampled before any cancer treatment. The receptor source for this set is a male donor aged 60 or over with stage II lung adenocarcinoma.

In regard to this clone: A junction boundary mismatches the germline segment, possibly from a read error. The V gene is TRBV7-2, the J gene TRBJ1-3; D remains unclear. Germline-derived CDR1 and CDR2 are SGHTA and FQGNSA. This CDR3 is built from 18 residues. The chain's CDR3 is CASSLAGADYSSGNTIYF. DNA of the CDR3: TGTGCCAGCAGCCTAGCTGGCGCGGATTATAGCTCTGGAAACACCATATATTTT.

To note about this clone: This sample includes further DNA sequences coding for the same CDR3. The chain recombines TRBV7-2 with TRBJ2-3; TRBD2 aligns across 11 bases. V shed 5 bases and J 0 bases; nucleotides not matched to a gene: 4. The CDR3 runs 16 residues. Germline CDR1 reads SGHTA; CDR2 reads FQGNSA. CDR3 sequence (DNA): TGTGCCAGCAGCCTCGGGACTAGCGGAAGCACAGATACGCAGTATTTT. Its protein product is CASSLGTSGSTDTQYF. Supplemented by reference TRBV7-2 and TRBJ2-3, the full variable domain reads GAGVSQSPSNKVTEKGKDVELRCDPISGHTALYWYRQSLGQGLEFLIYFQGNSAPDKSGLPSDRFSAERTGGSVSTLTIQRTQQEDSAVYLCASSLGTSGSTDTQYFGPGTRLTVL.

The rearrangement links TRBV11-3 to TRBJ1-1; D is unresolved. The CDR3 sequence is 13 residues long. Trimming removed 3 bases from V and 0 bases from J, with 5 bases in between. Germline V CDR1 and CDR2: SGHNT, YENEEA. This chain's CDR3 is CASSLGMNTEAFF. In nucleotides, the CDR3 is TGTGCCAGCAGCTTGGGCATGAACACTGAAGCTTTCTTT. Supplemented by reference TRBV11-3 and TRBJ1-1, the full variable domain reads EAGVVQSPRYKIIEKKQPVAFWCNPISGHNTLYWYLQNLGQGPELLIRYENEEAVDDSQLPKDRFSAERLKGVDSTLKIQPAELGDSAVYLCASSLGMNTEAFFGQGTRLTVV.

The genes are TRBV6-6 and TRBJ2-2; D remains unclear. Deletions cut 8 bases from V and 1 base from J, with 14 bases between. CDR1 is MNHNY and CDR2 is SVGAGI in the germline V gene (reference sequence). This CDR3 spans 15 amino acids. This CDR3 reads CASSNPTRNTGELFF. DNA for the CDR3: TGTGCCAGCTCCAACCCCACTCGGAACACCGGGGAGCTGTTTTTT.

This clone was observed once. V and J are TRBV30 and TRBJ2-7; TRBD1 matches 8 bases. This CDR3 region has 11 residues. After removal of 8 bases from V and 5 bases from J, the junction contained 5 bases not matched to a gene. Germline CDR1 and CDR2: GTSNPN and SVGIG (reference sequence). The chain's CDR3 is CARQGTHEQYF. The CDR3 region has the DNA TGTGCCAGACAGGGGACCCACGAGCAGTACTTC.

A word on this clone: Relative to the germline gene, one junction end is altered; a read error may explain this. Written as DNA, the CDR3 is TGCGCCAGCAGCCAAGTACCAACGCTCCTCTCTTTT. It yields the protein CASSQVPTLLSF. The rearrangement uses TRBV4-1 and TRBJ2-3, with no clear D. This CDR3 is 12 amino acids long. Germline V gives CDR1 MGHRA, CDR2 YSYEKL.

A word on this clone: The junction departs from the called germline gene at one end, perhaps through a read error. The chain is built from TRBV7-7 and TRBJ2-3; 12 bases match TRBD1. The CDR3 sequence is 16 residues long. From germline, CDR1 is SSHAT and CDR2 FNYEAQ (reference sequence). This CDR3 is CASSLGTGGSRDTQYF. The CDR3, as DNA: TGTGCTAGCAGCTTGGGGACAGGGGGCTCGAGGGACACGCAGTATTTT.

This clone was recorded a few times. The chain combines TRBV7-2 with TRBJ1-1; D not resolved. V was clipped by 4 bases and J by 2 bases, with 5 bases between them. This CDR3 region has 12 residues. The germline gives CDR1 SGHTA, CDR2 FQGNSA. The CDR3: CASSYPNTEAFF. CDR3 nucleotide sequence: TGTGCCAGCAGCTACCCTAACACTGAAGCTTTCTTT.

The chain couples TRBV5-6 to TRBJ1-5; D uncertain. Germline CDR1 and CDR2: SGHDT and YYEEEE. CDR3 length: 16 residues. The V gene lost 4 bases and the J gene lost 7 bases, with 21 bases spanning the gap. DNA of the CDR3: TGTGCCAGCAGCCGGAACGCAGTTCGACCGGGCCAGCCCCAGCATTTT. Translating it yields CASSRNAVRPGQPQHF.

This chain uses TRBV5-1 with TRBJ2-2; TRBD2 matches 7 bases. Germline V lookup: CDR1 SGHRS, CDR2 YFSETQ. The CDR3 length is 14 residues. V lost 7 bases to trimming and J lost 4 bases; unmatched junction nucleotides: 7. CDR3: CASRSGTTTGELFF. The CDR3 DNA sequence: TGCGCCAGCCGCTCCGGGACTACCACCGGGGAGCTGTTTTTT.

The chain is built from TRBV21-1 and TRBJ1-1. TRBV21-1 constitutes a pseudogene. The CDR3 extends over 14 amino acids. The CDR3 spells CASSKVERRTEAFF. The CDR3 DNA follows: TGTGCCAGCAGCAAAGTAGAGCGTCGGACTGAAGCTTTCTTT.

This clone is termed medium-sized (0.01 to 0.1%). The CDR3, as DNA: TGTGCCAGTAGTAATAGGGGGGCGACTGAAGCTTTCTTT. Encoded protein: CASSNRGATEAFF. The J gene is TRBJ1-1, the V gene TRBV19; TRBD1 might be the D (6 bases). The CDR3 loop spans 13 amino acids. With 4 bases removed from V and 5 bases from J, the gap between germline ends came to 11 bases. Germline V gene data show CDR1 as LNHDA and CDR2 as SQIVND (reference sequence).

This clone came up once. The genes are TRBV5-4 and TRBJ2-2, with D perhaps given as TRBD1 or TRBD2 (6 bases each). V shed 2 bases and J shed 6 bases, with 17 bases lying between them. Germline values: CDR1 SGHNT, CDR2 YYREEE (reference sequence). The CDR3 contains 16 residues. CDR3 residues: CASSFPKQGGPGELFF. The CDR3 nucleotides read TGTGCCAGCAGCTTTCCGAAACAGGGAGGTCCCGGGGAGCTGTTTTTT.

The rearrangement joins TRBV30 to TRBJ1-2; tentatively, D is TRBD1 (6 bases). The CDR3 consists of 12 residues. Trimming took off 2 bases at V and 6 bases at J, with 10 bases between the two ends. The germline CDR1 and CDR2 sequences are GTSNPN and SVGIG (reference sequence). The CDR3 DNA is TGTGCCTGGAGTACCGGGGGCGATGGCTACACCTTC. It encodes CAWSTGGDGYTF. Drawing the rest from reference TRBV30 and TRBJ1-2, the complete variable domain is SQTIHQWPATLVQPVGSPLSLECTVEGTSNPNLYWYRQAAGRGLQLLFYSVGIGQISSEVPQNLSASRPQDRQFILSSKKLLLSDSGFYLCAWSTGGDGYTFGSGTRLTVV.

Concerning this clone itself: At one end the junction does not follow the germline gene, possibly because of a read error. The chain employs TRBV6-6 and TRBJ2-4; D assignment may be TRBD1 or TRBD2 (5 bases each). Per the germline V gene, CDR1 is MNHNY and CDR2 is SVGAGI (reference sequence). The CDR3 is 15 amino acids. The CDR3 DNA follows: TGTGCCAGCAGTCCCGCCGGGACCTTTATCAAGGGCGAGGACTTC. Translated, it gives CASSPAGTFIKGEDF.

A few counts support this clone. The chain couples TRBV5-5 to TRBJ2-1; 12 bases fit TRBD2. Germline CDR1 is SGHKS and CDR2 is YYEKEE (reference sequence). This CDR3 has 15 residues. J lost 8 bases, V lost 4 bases, and 7 bases had no gene match. Here the CDR3 reads CASSAASGRAHEQFF. CDR3 bases: TGTGCCAGCAGCGCAGCTAGCGGGAGGGCACATGAGCAGTTCTTC.

The gene calls are TRBV18 and TRBJ1-2, with D unclear. V was clipped by 6 bases and J by 9 bases, with 23 bases between them. The CDR3 totals 15 residues. CDR1 is KGHSH and CDR2 is LQKENI in the germline V gene. The CDR3 nucleotides are TGTGCCAGCTCCCCTGGAGTAGGACGATCATCGAGCTACACCTTC. Translating it yields CASSPGVGRSSSYTF.

The chain carries TRBV6-5 and TRBJ1-2; D perhaps matches TRBD1 (5 bases). Trimming pared 5 bases from V and 4 bases from J, leaving 17 bases between. The CDR3 length is 15 residues. Per the germline V gene, CDR1 is MNHEY and CDR2 is SVGAGI. The CDR3 reads CASSATAEGTYGYTF. CDR3 in DNA: TGTGCCAGCAGTGCGACAGCCGAAGGTACCTATGGCTACACCTTC.

This clone was seen a few times. The rearrangement links TRBV2 to TRBJ1-1, with unresolved D. CDR1 SNHLY and CDR2 FYNNEI come from the germline V gene. The V gene lost 3 bases and the J gene lost 5 bases, with 13 bases spanning the gap. The CDR3 loop spans 14 amino acids. The CDR3 sequence is CASSDPEAVTEAFF. In DNA form, the CDR3 reads TGTGCCAGCAGTGACCCCGAGGCGGTTACTGAAGCTTTCTTT. Based on the CDR3 plus reference TRBV2 and TRBJ1-1, the full variable domain is EPEVTQTPSHQVTQMGQEVILRCVPISNHLYFYWYRQILGQKVEFLVSFYNNEISEKSEIFDDQFSVERPDGSNFTLKIRSTKLEDSAMYFCASSDPEAVTEAFFGQGTRLTVV.